This T cell receptor (beta chain) is from a study of blood T cell repertoires in COVID-19 (TCRdb year 2020). Some background on the complete study: The collaborator samples originated in the United States, Italy and Spain and spanned the acute and convalescent phases of COVID-19. The material from the prospective study consisted of cDNA or gDNA derived from T cells, B-cell-depleted T cells, or PBMCs. Deeply sampled blood TCRbeta repertoires from subjects exposed to, actively infected with, or recovered from COVID-19 were included in the dataset. The repertoires were made available in a free public database intended to serve as a resource for research on the immune response to SARS-CoV-2. The samples were drawn from the first 160 participants of the ongoing ImmuneRACE study and from roughly 1,300 subjects provided by 6 global collaborators. Sample metadata almost always included a de-identified subject ID, COVID-19 status, age in years and sex. HLA class I and class II types, where available, came from metadata supplied by the sample provider rather than from assay-based typing. The research as a whole found: The quantity of clinical and demographic metadata differed by source and by participant and was supplied without curation.

Notes on this clone: Its specific antigen is unknown. No quality values exist for individual bases; no much larger clone is one base distant.

V was cut back by 6 bases and J by 0 bases, leaving a gap of 13 bases between them. The CDR3 holds 15 amino acids from the cysteine to the phenylalanine. Only CDR3 DNA is held: 45 bases, read in frame from base 1. According to the germline V gene, CDR1 reads SGDLS and CDR2 reads YYNGEE. TCRbeta CDR3 regions were amplified from genomic DNA by means of the immunoSEQ Assay, a bias-controlled multiplex PCR. From the authors' description of their analysis: The number of nucleated cells in each sample was estimated by amplification of reference gene primers within the assay. Sequence reads were collapsed and filtered to measure the absolute abundance of every unique TCRbeta CDR3 rearrangement. For each sample, productive Simpson clonality was calculated as the square root of Simpson's diversity index across productive rearrangements. In TCRdb, the immuneACCESS table is reduced to in-frame sequences with V and J assigned. These tables do not hold every clone; where another copy was compared, an unresolved V gene accounts for under half, and the others remain unexplained. Clone size and the V and J calls come from that table; the DNA yielded D and trimming. This sample has about 230,000 clones in its table, and approximately 81% of those were observed once. The ten largest clones add up to about a sixth of the sample.

The collaborating institutions used their own protocols to collect whole blood in K2EDTA tubes. For TCRbeta analysis, collaborators shipped samples as frozen whole blood, isolated PBMCs, or DNA extracted from either of those sample types. Material for sequencing was peripheral blood. The TCR was taken from an elderly woman with active or convalescent COVID-19. The chain is encoded by TRBV9 joined to TRBJ2-1, with TRBD2 as a weak D call on 6 bases. The nucleotide sequence reads as follows: TGTGCCAGCACCCCGGCCGGGAGCTCCTACAATGAGCAGTTCTTC. The resulting protein is CASTPAGSSYNEQFF.